This TCR beta chain was sequenced during a study of human T cells and chemical hapten exposure. TCRdb fed the RACE reads into MiXCR, producing one record per CDR3 protein. Of approximately 340,000 distinct CDR3 sequences in the sample, around 7% were seen once. Time point: patch test 1, 2 weeks after DPC sensitization. Sample treatment: therapeutic diphenylcyclopropenone sensitization with weekly scalp DPC. V dropped 4 bases and J dropped 6; count of bases not matched to a gene: 14. CDR3 length equals 17 residues. Per the germline V gene, CDR1 is SGHVS and CDR2 is FQNEAQ. This rearrangement joins TRBV7-8 to TRBJ1-1, with 10 bases lining up with TRBD1. The receptor comes from a woman aged 18-30 years with alopecia areata. Some clones in this sample may be carry-over from other donors' samples. The sample in question was whole blood, obtained in connection with sensitization to the hapten diphenylcyclopropenone (DPC). The CDR3 here is CASSSRFAGTGVSEAFF. In nucleotides, the CDR3 is TGTGCCAGCAGCTCCCGGTTTGCCGGGACAGGGGTTTCTGAAGCTTTCTTT.